This T cell receptor beta chain was profiled in a study of tumor-infiltrating lymphocytes in primary liver carcinoma. Study-wide results and caveats: No more than about 8-24% of top clones could be seen in all five tumor regions.

Germline CDR1 and CDR2: SQVTM and ANQGSEA. The CDR3 consists of 14 residues. V was pared by 1 base and J by 3 bases, with 4 bases of the junction left unmatched. Many counts were recorded for this clonotype. As yet, its antigen is unknown. Bulk tissue was left unsorted, and RNA and DNA were co-extracted from about 20-30 mg of it. Every tumor sample had over 80% viable tumor cells. cDNA specific to TCR beta was made from around 530 ng of total RNA, with a constant-region primer employed for priming. Construction of TCR beta libraries relied on three successive nested multiplex PCR rounds employing slightly modified ARM-PCR. The first two PCR rounds used TRBV1-TRBV30 forward primers with a C-beta reverse primer, approximately 11 cycles each. One entry per CDR3 protein, called by TCRdb with MiXCR from the multiplex PCR reads. The sample carries tens of thousands of distinct CDR3 sequences, approximately 70% recorded once.

This TCR was recovered from a man in his forties or fifties with primary liver carcinoma and hepatitis B virus infection. The chain links TRBV29-1 to TRBJ2-3, with 7 bases lining up with TRBD2. Material: liver tumor tissue from sampling region 1. Subset specified: tumor region T1, superior pole. CDR3 sequence reads: CSVEVDSGTDTQYF. The CDR3 DNA is TGCAGCGTTGAAGTGGATAGCGGGACAGATACGCAGTATTTT.